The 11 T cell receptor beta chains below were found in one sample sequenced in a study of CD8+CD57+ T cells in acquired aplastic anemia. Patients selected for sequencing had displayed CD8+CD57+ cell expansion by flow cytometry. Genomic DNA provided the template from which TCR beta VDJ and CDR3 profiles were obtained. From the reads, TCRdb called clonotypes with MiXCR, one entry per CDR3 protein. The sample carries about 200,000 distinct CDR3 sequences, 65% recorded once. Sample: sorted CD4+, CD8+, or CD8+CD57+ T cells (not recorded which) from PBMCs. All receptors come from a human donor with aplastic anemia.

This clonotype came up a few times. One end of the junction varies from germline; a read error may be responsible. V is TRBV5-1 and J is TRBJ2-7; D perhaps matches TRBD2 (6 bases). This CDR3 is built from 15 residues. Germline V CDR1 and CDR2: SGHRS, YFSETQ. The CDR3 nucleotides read TGTGCCAGCAGCTTAGTCCCCGGGAGCTCCTACGAGCAGTACTTC. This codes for CASSLVPGSSYEQYF.

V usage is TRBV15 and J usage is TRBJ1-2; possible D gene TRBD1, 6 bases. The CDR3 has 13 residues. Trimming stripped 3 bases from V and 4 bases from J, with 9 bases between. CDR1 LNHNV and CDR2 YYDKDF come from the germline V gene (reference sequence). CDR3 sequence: CATSRDRTYGYTF. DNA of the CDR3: TGTGCCACCAGCAGGGACAGAACCTATGGCTACACCTTC. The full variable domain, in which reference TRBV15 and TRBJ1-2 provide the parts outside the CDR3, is DAMVIQNPRYQVTQFGKPVTLSCSQTLNHNVMYWYQQKSSQAPKLLFHYYDKDFNNEADTPDNFQSRRPNTSFCFLDIRSPGLGDTAMYLCATSRDRTYGYTFGSGTRLTVV.

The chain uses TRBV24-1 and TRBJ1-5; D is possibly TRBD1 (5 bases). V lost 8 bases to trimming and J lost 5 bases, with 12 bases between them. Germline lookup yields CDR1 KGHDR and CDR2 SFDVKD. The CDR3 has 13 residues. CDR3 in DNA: TGTGCCACCACCGACCGAGGGGATCAGCCCCAGCATTTT. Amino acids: CATTDRGDQPQHF.

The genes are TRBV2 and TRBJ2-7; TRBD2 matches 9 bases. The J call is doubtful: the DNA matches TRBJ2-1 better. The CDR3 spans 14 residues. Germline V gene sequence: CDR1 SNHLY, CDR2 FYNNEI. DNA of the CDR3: TGTGCCAGCAATGGCGGGGGGGCCCACAATGAGCAGTTCTTC. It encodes CASNGGGAHNEQFF.

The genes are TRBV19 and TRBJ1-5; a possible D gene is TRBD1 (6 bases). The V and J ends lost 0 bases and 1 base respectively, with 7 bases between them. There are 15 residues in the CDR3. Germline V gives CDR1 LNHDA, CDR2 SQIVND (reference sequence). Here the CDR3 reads CASSIDGGSNQPQHF. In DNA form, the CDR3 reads TGTGCCAGTAGTATAGATGGGGGCAGCAATCAGCCCCAGCATTTT.

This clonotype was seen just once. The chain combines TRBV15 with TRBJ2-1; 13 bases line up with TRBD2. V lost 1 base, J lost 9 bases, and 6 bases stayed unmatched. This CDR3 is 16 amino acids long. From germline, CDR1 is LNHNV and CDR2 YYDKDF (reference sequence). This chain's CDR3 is CATSRAGTSGMGEQFF. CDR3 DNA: TGTGCCACCAGCAGAGCCGGGACTAGCGGGATGGGTGAGCAGTTCTTC.

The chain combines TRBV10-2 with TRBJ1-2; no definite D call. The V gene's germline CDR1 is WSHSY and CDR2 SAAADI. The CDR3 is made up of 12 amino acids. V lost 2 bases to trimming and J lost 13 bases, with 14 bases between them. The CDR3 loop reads CASSEVAYRCTF. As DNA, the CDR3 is TGCGCCAGCAGTGAGGTGGCGTATCGCTGCACCTTC.

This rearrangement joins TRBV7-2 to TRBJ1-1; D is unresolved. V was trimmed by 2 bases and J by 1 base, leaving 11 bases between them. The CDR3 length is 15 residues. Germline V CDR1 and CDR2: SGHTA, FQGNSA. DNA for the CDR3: TGTGCCAGCAGCTTATCGGGCAACGGGAACACTGAAGCTTTCTTT. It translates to CASSLSGNGNTEAFF.

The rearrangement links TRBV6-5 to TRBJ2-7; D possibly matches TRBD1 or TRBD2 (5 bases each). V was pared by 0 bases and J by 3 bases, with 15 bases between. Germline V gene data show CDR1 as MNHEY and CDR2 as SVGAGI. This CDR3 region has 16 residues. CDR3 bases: TGTGCCAGCAGTTACTCGGGGCCAGGAGGCTACTACGAGCAGTACTTC. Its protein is CASSYSGPGGYYEQYF.

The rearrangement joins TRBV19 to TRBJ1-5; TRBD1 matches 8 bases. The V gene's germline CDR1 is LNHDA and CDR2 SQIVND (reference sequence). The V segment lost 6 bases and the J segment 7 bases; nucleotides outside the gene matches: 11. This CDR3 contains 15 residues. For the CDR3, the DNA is TGTGCCAGTAGCACAGACAGGGGAAAATGGCAGCCCCAGCATTTT. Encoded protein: CASSTDRGKWQPQHF.

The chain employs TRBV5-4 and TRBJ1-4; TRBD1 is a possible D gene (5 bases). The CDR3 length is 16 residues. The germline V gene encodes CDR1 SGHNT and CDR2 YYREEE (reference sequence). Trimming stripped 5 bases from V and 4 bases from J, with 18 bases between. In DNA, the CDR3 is TGTGCCAGCAGTCTTAGACAGTGGCAAGTTAATGAAAAACTGTTTTTT. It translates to CASSLRQWQVNEKLFF.